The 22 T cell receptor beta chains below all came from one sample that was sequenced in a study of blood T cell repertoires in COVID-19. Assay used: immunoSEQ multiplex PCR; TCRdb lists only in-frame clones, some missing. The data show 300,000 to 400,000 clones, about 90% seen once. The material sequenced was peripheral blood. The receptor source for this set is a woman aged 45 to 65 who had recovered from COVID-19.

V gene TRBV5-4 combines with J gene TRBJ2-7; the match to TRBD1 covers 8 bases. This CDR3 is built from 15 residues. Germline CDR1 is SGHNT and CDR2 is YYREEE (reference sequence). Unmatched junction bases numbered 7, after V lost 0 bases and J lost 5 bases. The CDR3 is CASSLEPGQGDEQYF. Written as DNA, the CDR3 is TGTGCCAGCAGCTTGGAACCCGGACAGGGCGACGAGCAGTACTTC.

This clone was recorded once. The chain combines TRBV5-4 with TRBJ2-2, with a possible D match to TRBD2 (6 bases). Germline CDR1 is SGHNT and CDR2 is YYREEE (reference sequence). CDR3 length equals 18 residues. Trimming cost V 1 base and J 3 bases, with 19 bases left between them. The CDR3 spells CASSLRLAPRGDTGELFF. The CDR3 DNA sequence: TGTGCCAGCAGCTTGAGGCTAGCGCCCAGAGGTGACACCGGGGAGCTGTTTTTT.

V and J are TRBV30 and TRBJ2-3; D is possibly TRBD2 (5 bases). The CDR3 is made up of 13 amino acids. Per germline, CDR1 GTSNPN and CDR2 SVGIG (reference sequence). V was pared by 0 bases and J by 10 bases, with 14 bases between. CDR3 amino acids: CAWSVEGGFAQYF. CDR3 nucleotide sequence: TGTGCCTGGAGTGTAGAGGGCGGGTTCGCGCAGTATTTT.

DNA for the CDR3: TGTGCCAGCAGCTTAGCGGGACAGACCGGGGAGCTGTTTTTT. Translating it yields CASSLAGQTGELFF. The chain couples TRBV7-2 to TRBJ2-2, with TRBD1 matching over 7 bases. The ends lost 0 bases at V and 5 bases at J; junction bases unmatched: 0. This CDR3 is 14 amino acids long. Germline assignment: CDR1 SGHTA and CDR2 FQGNSA.

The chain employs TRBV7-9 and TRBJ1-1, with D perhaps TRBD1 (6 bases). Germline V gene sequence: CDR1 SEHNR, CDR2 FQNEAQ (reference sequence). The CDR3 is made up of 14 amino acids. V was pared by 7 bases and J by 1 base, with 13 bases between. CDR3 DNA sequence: TGTGCCAGCAACCAAGGGGGTACGAACACTGAAGCTTTCTTT. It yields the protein CASNQGGTNTEAFF.

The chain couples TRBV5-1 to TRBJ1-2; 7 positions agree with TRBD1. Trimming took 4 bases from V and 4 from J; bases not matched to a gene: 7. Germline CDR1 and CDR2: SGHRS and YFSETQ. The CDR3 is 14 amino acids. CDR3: CASSQPGQSYGYTF. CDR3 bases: TGCGCCAGCAGCCAACCGGGACAGTCCTATGGCTACACCTTC.

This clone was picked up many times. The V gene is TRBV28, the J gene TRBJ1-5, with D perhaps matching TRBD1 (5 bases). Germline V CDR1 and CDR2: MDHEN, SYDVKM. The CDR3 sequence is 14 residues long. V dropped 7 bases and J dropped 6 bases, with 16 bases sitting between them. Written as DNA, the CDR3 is TGTGCCAGCACACGGGGGGGGGACGGTCAGCCCCAGCATTTT. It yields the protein CASTRGGDGQPQHF. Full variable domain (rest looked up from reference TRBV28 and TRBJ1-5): DVKVTQSSRYLVKRTGEKVFLECVQDMDHENMFWYRQDPGLGLRLIYFSYDVKMKEKGDIPEGYSVSREKKERFSLILESASTNQTSMYLCASTRGGDGQPQHFGDGTRLSIL.

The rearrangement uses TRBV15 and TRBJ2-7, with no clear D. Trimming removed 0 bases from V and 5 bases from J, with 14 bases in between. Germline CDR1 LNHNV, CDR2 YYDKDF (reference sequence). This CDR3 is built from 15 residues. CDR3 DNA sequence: TGTGCCACCAGCAGAGATCGGTACAGCCTCCACGAGCAGTACTTC. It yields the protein CATSRDRYSLHEQYF.

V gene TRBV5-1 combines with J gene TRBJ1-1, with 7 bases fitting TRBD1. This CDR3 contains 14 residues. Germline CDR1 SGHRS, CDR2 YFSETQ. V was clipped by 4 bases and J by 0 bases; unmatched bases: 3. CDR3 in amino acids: CASSRDSLNTEAFF. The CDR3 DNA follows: TGCGCCAGCAGCAGGGACAGTCTGAACACTGAAGCTTTCTTT.

DNA of the CDR3: TGTGCCAGCAGTTCCGGGAGGGGTAATTCACCCCTCCACTTT. Translating it yields CASSSGRGNSPLHF. This chain connects TRBV6-5 to TRBJ1-6, with a possible D match to TRBD1 (5 bases). The length of the CDR3 is 14 residues. Germline assignment: CDR1 MNHEY and CDR2 SVGAGI. V shed 4 bases and J shed 6 bases, with 10 bases lying between them.

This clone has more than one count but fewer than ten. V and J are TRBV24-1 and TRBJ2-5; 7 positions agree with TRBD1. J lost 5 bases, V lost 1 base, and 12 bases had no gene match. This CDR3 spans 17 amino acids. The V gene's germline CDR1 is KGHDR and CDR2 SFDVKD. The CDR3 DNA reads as TGTGCCACCAGTGATTTTTCCCTGGGGGACAGTCGGGAGACCCAGTACTTC. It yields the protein CATSDFSLGDSRETQYF.

The CDR3 DNA reads as TGTGCCAGCAGCTCGGGACAGGGGTCCTACGAGCAGTACTTC. Residues: CASSSGQGSYEQYF. V usage is TRBV5-4 and J usage is TRBJ2-7; 10 bases match TRBD1. The CDR3 consists of 14 residues. Per germline, CDR1 SGHNT and CDR2 YYREEE (reference sequence). The junction had 1 base not matched to a gene; V was cut back by 3 bases and J by 1 base.

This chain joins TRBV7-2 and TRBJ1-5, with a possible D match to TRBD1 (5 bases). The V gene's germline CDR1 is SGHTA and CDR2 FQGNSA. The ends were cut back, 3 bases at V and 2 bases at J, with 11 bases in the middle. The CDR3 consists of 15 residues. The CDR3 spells CASSLTSGGNQPQHF. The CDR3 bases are TGTGCCAGCAGCTTGACATCGGGGGGCAATCAGCCCCAGCATTTT.

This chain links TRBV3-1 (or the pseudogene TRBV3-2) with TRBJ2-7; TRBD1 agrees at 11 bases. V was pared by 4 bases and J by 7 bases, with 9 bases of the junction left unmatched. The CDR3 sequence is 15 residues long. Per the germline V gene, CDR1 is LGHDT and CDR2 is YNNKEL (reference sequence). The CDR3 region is CASSREGQGAKEQYF. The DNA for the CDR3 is TGTGCCAGCAGCCGTGAAGGACAGGGGGCTAAGGAGCAGTACTTC.

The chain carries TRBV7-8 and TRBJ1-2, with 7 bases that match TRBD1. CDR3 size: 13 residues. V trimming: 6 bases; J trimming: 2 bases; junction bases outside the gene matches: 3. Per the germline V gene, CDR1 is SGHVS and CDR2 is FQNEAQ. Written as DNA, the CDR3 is TGTGCCAGCAGTCCGGACAGGAACTATGGCTACACCTTC. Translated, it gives CASSPDRNYGYTF.

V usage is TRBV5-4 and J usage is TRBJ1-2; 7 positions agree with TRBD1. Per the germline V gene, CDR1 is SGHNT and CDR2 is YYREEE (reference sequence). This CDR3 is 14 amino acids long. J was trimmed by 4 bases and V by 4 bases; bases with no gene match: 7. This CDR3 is CASSLGTEIYGYTF. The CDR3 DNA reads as TGTGCCAGCAGCCTCGGGACAGAGATCTATGGCTACACCTTC.

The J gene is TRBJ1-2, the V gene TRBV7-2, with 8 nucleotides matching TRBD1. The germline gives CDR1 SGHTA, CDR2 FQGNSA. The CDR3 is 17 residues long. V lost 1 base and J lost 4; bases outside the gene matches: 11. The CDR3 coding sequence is TGTGCCAGCAGCTTAGTCCCCCAACGACAGGGGCTCTATGGCTACACCTTC. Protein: CASSLVPQRQGLYGYTF.

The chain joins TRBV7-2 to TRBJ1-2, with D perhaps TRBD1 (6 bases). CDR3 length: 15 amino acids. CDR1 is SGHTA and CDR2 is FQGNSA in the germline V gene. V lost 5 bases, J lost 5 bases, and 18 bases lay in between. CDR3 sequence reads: CASSPDIGGRYGYTF. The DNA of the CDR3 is TGTGCCAGCAGCCCAGATATTGGGGGCCGATATGGCTACACCTTC. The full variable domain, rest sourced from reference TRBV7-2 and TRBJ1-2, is GAGVSQSPSNKVTEKGKDVELRCDPISGHTALYWYRQSLGQGLEFLIYFQGNSAPDKSGLPSDRFSAERTGGSVSTLTIQRTQQEDSAVYLCASSPDIGGRYGYTFGSGTRLTVV.

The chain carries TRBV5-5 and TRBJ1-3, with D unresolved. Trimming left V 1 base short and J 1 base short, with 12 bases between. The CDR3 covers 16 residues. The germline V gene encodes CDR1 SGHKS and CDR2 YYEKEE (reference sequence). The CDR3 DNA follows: TGTGCCAGCAGCTTGTTGTCAGCGAAGTCTGGAAACACCATATATTTT. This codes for CASSLLSAKSGNTIYF. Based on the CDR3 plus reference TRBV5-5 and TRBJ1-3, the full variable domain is DAGVTQSPTHLIKTRGQQVTLRCSPISGHKSVSWYQQVLGQGPQFIFQYYEKEERGRGNFPDRFSARQFPNYSSELNVNALLLGDSALYLCASSLLSAKSGNTIYFGEGSWLTVV.

Here the CDR3 DNA reads TGCGCCAGCAGCCAAGGCCGACAGGGCCATCAGCCCCAGCATTTT. The encoded protein is CASSQGRQGHQPQHF. The V call is TRBV4-3, the J call TRBJ1-5; the match to TRBD1 covers 7 bases. Germline V gives CDR1 LGHNA, CDR2 YSLEER. This CDR3 is built from 15 residues. V was clipped by 1 base and J by 5 bases; unmatched bases: 5.

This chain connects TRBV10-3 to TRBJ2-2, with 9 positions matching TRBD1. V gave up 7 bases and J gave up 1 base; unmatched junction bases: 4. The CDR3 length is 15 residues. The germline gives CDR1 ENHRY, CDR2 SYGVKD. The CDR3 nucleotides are TGTGCCATCACTGGGGACAGGGTGAACACCGGGGAGCTGTTTTTT. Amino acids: CAITGDRVNTGELFF.

CDR3 region: CSVEDPRRQYEAFF. In nucleotides, the CDR3 is TGCAGCGTTGAAGACCCCAGGCGACAGTATGAAGCTTTCTTT. The J gene is TRBJ1-1, the V gene TRBV29-1, with D possibly being TRBD1 (5 bases). Deletions cut 0 bases from V and 7 bases from J, with 15 bases between. CDR1 is SQVTM, CDR2 ANQGSEA, per germline. The CDR3 has 14 residues.